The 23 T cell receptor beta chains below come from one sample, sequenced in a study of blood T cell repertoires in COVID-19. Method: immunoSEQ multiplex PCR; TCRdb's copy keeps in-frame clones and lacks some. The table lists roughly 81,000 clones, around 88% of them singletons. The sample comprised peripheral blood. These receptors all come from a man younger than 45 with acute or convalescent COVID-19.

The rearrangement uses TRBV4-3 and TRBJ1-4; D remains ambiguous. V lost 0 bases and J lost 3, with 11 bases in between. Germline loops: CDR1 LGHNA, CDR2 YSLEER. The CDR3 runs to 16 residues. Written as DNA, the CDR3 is TGCGCCAGCAGCCAAGAGGCCGAGGCTGCTAATGAAAAACTGTTTTTT. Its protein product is CASSQEAEAANEKLFF.

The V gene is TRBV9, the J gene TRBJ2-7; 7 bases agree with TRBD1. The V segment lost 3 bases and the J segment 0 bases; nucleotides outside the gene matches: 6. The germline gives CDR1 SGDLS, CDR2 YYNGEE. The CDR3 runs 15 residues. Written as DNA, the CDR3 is TGTGCCAGCAGCGCCACGGGACAGCTCTCCTACGAGCAGTACTTC. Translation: CASSATGQLSYEQYF. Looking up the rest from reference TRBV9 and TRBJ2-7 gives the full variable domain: DSGVTQTPKHLITATGQRVTLRCSPRSGDLSVYWYQQSLDQGLQFLIQYYNGEERAKGNILERFSAQQFPDLHSELNLSSLELGDSALYFCASSATGQLSYEQYFGPGTRLTVT.

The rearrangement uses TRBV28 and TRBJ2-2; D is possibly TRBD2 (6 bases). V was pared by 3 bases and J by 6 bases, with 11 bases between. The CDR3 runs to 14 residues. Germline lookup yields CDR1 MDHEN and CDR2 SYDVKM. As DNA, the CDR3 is TGTGCCAGCAGTTTTGCGGGGTACGCCGGGGAGCTGTTTTTT. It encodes CASSFAGYAGELFF.

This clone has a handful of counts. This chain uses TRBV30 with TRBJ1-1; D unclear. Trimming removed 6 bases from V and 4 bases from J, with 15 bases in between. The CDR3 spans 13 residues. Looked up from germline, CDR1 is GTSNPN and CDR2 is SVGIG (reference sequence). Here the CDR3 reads CACPGARGTEAFF. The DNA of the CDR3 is TGTGCCTGCCCAGGAGCCCGGGGCACTGAAGCTTTCTTT.

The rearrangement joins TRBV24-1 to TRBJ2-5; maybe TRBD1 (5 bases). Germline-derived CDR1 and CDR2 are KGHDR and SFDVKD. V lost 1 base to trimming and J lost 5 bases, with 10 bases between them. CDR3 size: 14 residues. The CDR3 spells CATSDFPRAETQYF. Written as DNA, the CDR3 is TGTGCCACCAGTGATTTCCCCAGGGCGGAGACCCAGTACTTC.

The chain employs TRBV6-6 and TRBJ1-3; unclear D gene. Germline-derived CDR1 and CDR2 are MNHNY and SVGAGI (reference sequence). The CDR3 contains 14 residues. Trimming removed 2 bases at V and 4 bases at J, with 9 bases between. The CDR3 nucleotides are TGTGCCAGCAGTTACCAGGCCGTAGGAAACACCATATATTTT. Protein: CASSYQAVGNTIYF.

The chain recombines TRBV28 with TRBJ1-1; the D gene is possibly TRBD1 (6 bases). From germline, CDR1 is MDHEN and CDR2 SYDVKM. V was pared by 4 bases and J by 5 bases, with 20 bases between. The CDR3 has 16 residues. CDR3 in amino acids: CASSSPRDRRRTEAFF. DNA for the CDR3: TGTGCCAGCAGTTCACCCCGAGACAGGAGGCGAACTGAAGCTTTCTTT.

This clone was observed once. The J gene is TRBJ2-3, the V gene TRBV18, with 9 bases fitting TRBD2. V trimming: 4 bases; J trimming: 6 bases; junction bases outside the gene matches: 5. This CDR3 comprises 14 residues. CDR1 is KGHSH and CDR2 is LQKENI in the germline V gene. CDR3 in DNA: TGTGCCAGCTCACTACGAGCGGGAGGTGATACGCAGTATTTT. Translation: CASSLRAGGDTQYF. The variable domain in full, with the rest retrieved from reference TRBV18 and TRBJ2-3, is NAGVMQNPRHLVRRRGQEARLRCSPMKGHSHVYWYRQLPEEGLKFMVYLQKENIIDESGMPKERFSAEFPKEGPSILRIQQVVRGDSAAYFCASSLRAGGDTQYFGPGTRLTVL.

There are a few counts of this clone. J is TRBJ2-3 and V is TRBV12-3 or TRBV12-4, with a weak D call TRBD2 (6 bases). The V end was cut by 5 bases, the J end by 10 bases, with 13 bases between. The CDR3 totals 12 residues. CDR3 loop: CASSETSLSQYF. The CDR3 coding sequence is TGTGCCAGCAGTGAAACTAGCTTGTCGCAGTATTTT.

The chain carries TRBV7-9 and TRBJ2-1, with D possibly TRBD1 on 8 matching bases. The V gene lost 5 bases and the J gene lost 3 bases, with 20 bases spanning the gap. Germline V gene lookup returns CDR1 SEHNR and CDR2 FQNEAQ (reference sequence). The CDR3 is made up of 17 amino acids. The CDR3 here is CASSPRTGTIGYNEQFF. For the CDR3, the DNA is TGTGCCAGCAGCCCCAGGACAGGGACTATCGGCTACAATGAGCAGTTCTTC.

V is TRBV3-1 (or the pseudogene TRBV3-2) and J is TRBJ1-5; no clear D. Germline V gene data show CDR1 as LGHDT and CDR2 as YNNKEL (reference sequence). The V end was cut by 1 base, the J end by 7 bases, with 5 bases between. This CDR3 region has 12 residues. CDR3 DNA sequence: TGTGCCAGCAGCCAAGGGAGGCAGCCCCAGCATTTT. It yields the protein CASSQGRQPQHF.

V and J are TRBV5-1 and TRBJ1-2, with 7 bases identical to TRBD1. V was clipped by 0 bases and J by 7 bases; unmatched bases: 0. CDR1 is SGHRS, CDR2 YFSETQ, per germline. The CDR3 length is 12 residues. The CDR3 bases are TGCGCCAGCAGCTTGGGGGACAGTGGCTACACCTTC. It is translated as CASSLGDSGYTF.

CDR3 amino acids: CASSQPGQGAGGYTF. The CDR3 bases are TGCGCCAGCAGCCAACCGGGACAGGGGGCTGGTGGCTACACCTTC. The chain carries TRBV4-1 and TRBJ1-2, with 12 bases that match TRBD1. Germline values: CDR1 MGHRA, CDR2 YSYEKL. The J segment lost 7 bases and the V segment lost 2 bases, leaving 5 bases of the junction unmatched. The CDR3 has 15 residues.

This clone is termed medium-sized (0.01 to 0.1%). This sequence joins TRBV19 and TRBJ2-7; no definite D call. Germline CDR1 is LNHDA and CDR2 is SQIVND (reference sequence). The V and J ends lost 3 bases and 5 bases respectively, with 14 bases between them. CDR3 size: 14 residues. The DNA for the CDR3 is TGTGCCAGTAGTATTGTCCAGGATTCGGACGAGCAGTACTTC. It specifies CASSIVQDSDEQYF.

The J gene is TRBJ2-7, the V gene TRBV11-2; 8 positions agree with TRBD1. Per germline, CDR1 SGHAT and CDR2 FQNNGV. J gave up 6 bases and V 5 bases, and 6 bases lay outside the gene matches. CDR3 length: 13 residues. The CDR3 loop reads CASSPPDRGEQYF. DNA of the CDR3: TGTGCCAGCAGCCCACCTGACAGGGGCGAGCAGTACTTC. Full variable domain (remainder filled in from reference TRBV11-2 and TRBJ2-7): EAGVAQSPRYKIIEKRQSVAFWCNPISGHATLYWYQQILGQGPKLLIQFQNNGVVDDSQLPKDRFSAERLKGVDSTLKIQPAKLEDSAVYLCASSPPDRGEQYFGPGTRLTVT.

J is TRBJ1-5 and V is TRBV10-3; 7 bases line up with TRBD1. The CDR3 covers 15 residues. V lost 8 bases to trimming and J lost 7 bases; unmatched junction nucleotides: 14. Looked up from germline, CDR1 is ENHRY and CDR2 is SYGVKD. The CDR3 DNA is TGTGCCATCGGGAATGGGCAGGGGGATTACCAGCCCCAGCATTTT. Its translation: CAIGNGQGDYQPQHF.

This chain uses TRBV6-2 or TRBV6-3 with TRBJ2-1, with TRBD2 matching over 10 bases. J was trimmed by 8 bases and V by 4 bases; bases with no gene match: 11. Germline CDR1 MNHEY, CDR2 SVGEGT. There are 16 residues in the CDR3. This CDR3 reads CASSFLLAGKKDEQFF. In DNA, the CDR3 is TGTGCCAGCAGTTTCCTACTAGCGGGAAAGAAGGATGAGCAGTTCTTC.

The CDR3 DNA sequence: TGCAGCGTCCCTTCCTCCCCTACTAGCGGGAGTGTCGTTGGGCCAGATACGCAGTATTTT. Residues: CSVPSSPTSGSVVGPDTQYF. The rearrangement links TRBV29-1 to TRBJ2-3; TRBD2 matches at 11 bases. Germline trimming cut 6 bases from V and 4 bases from J; bases unmatched to any gene: 24. CDR1 and CDR2 (germline): SQVTM, ANQGSEA. CDR3 length: 20 residues.

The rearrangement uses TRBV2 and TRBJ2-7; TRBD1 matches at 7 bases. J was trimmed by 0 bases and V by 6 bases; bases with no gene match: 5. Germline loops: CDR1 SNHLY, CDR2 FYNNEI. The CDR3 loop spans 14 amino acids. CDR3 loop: CASSKTGSSYEQYF. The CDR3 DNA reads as TGTGCCAGCAGCAAGACAGGGAGCTCCTACGAGCAGTACTTC.

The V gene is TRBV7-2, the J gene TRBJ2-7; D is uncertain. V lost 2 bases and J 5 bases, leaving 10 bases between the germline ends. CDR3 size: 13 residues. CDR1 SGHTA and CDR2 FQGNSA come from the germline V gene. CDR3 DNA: TGTGCCAGCAGCTTACAGACTGAGGACGAGCAGTACTTC. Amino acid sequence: CASSLQTEDEQYF.

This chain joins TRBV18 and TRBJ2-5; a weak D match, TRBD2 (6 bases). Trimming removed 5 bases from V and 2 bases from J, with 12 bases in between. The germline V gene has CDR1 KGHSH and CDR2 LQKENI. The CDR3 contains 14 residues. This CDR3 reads CASSRLGGQETQYF. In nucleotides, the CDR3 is TGTGCCAGCTCAAGGCTAGGAGGGCAAGAGACCCAGTACTTC. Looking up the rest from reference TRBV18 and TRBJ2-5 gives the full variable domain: NAGVMQNPRHLVRRRGQEARLRCSPMKGHSHVYWYRQLPEEGLKFMVYLQKENIIDESGMPKERFSAEFPKEGPSILRIQQVVRGDSAAYFCASSRLGGQETQYFGPGTRLLVL.

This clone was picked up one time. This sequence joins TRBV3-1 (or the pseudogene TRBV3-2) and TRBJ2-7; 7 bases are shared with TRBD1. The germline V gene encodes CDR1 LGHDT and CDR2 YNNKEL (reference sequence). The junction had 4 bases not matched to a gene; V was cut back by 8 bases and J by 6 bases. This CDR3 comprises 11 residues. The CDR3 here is CASATGTEQYF. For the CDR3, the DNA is TGTGCCAGCGCGACAGGGACCGAGCAGTACTTC.

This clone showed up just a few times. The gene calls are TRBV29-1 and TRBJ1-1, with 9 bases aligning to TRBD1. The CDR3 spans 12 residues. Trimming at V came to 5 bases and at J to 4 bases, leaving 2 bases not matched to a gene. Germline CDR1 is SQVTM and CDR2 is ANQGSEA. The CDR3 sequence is CSVHRGLTEAFF. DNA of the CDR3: TGCAGCGTTCACAGGGGGCTCACTGAAGCTTTCTTT.